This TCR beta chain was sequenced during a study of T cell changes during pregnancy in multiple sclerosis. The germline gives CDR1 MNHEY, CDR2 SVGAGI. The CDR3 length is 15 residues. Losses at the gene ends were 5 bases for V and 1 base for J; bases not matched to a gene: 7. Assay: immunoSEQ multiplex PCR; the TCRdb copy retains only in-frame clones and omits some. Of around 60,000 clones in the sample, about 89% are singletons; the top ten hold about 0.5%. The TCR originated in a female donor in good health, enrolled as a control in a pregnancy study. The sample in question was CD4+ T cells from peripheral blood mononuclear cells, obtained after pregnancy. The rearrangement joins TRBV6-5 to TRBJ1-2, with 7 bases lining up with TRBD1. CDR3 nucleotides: TGTGCCAGCAGTCTCCGGGACAGCGTTAACTATGGCTACACCTTC. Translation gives CASSLRDSVNYGYTF.